These 10 T cell receptor beta chains were sequenced from one sample in a study of T cell responses to AZD1222 COVID-19 vaccine. Repertoires were generated with immunoSEQ multiplex PCR, while TCRdb's copy carries only in-frame clones and drops some. The data contain over 150,000 clones, 85% to 90% of them singletons. The sequencing used peripheral blood, collected on day 0 of MenACWY control vaccination. These receptors came from an adult in good health.

The CDR3 reads CAIRRDREETQYF. The DNA of the CDR3 is TGTGCCATTCGCCGGGACAGGGAAGAGACCCAGTACTTC. The rearrangement uses TRBV10-3 and TRBJ2-5, with TRBD1 matching over 9 bases. CDR3 length: 13 amino acids. CDR1 is ENHRY, CDR2 SYGVKD, per germline. V lost 9 bases to trimming and J lost 3 bases; unmatched junction nucleotides: 5.

This chain joins TRBV7-8 and TRBJ2-5; unclear D gene. The CDR3 has 11 residues. Trimming cost V 1 base and J 7 bases, with 4 bases left between them. CDR1 is SGHVS, CDR2 FQNEAQ, per germline. The CDR3 here is CASSLEGTQYF. CDR3 DNA sequence: TGTGCCAGCAGCTTAGAAGGGACCCAGTACTTC.

This clone was detected once. The J gene is TRBJ1-1, the V gene TRBV13; D uncertain. Per germline, CDR1 PRHDT and CDR2 FYEKMQ (reference sequence). The CDR3 has 12 amino acids. V was cut by 5 bases and J by 7 bases, with 11 bases left in between. The CDR3: CASSHSVGEAFF. DNA for the CDR3: TGTGCCAGCAGCCACTCCGTCGGTGAAGCTTTCTTT. The full variable domain, completed using reference TRBV13 and TRBJ1-1, is AAGVIQSPRHLIKEKRETATLKCYPIPRHDTVYWYQQGPGQDPQFLISFYEKMQSDKGSIPDRFSAQQFSDYHSELNMSSLELGDSALYFCASSHSVGEAFFGQGTRLTVV.

This chain joins TRBV9 and TRBJ1-1, with TRBD1 matching 10 bases. Germline CDR1 is SGDLS and CDR2 is YYNGEE. Germline trimming cut 4 bases from V and 6 bases from J; bases unmatched to any gene: 18. There are 18 residues in the CDR3. CDR3 residues: CASSPHEGGQGFFAEAFF. For the CDR3, the DNA is TGTGCCAGCAGCCCGCACGAGGGGGGACAGGGGTTTTTCGCTGAAGCTTTCTTT. Complete variable domain (other parts from reference TRBV9 and TRBJ1-1): DSGVTQTPKHLITATGQRVTLRCSPRSGDLSVYWYQQSLDQGLQFLIQYYNGEERAKGNILERFSAQQFPDLHSELNLSSLELGDSALYFCASSPHEGGQGFFAEAFFGQGTRLTVV.

This chain connects TRBV18 to TRBJ2-3; TRBD2 might be the D (5 bases). V lost 5 bases and J lost 2, with 8 bases in between. Per the germline V gene, CDR1 is KGHSH and CDR2 is LQKENI. The CDR3 spans 13 residues. CDR3 region: CASSSGSTDTQYF. CDR3 nucleotides: TGTGCCAGCTCATCGGGGTCCACAGATACGCAGTATTTT.

The chain has TRBV19 and TRBJ2-7, with D possibly being TRBD1 (5 bases). V shed 2 bases and J shed 0 bases, with 11 bases lying between them. CDR1 is LNHDA, CDR2 SQIVND, per germline (reference sequence). The CDR3 contains 15 residues. CDR3: CASSINYDSSYEQYV. Here the CDR3 DNA reads TGTGCCAGTAGTATAAATTACGACAGCTCCTACGAGCAGTACGTC.

The CDR3 region has the DNA TGTGCCAGCAGCTTATCCGGGACAGATATTGGTCAGCCCCAGCATTTT. Its translation: CASSLSGTDIGQPQHF. This chain connects TRBV7-2 to TRBJ1-5; 7 positions agree with TRBD1. Per the germline V gene, CDR1 is SGHTA and CDR2 is FQGNSA. The V gene end was trimmed by 2 bases and the J gene end by 6 bases; junction bases not matched to a gene: 10. CDR3 length equals 16 residues.

Concerning this clone itself: An end of the junction differs from the germline gene, which may be a read error. J is TRBJ1-1 and V is TRBV9; perhaps TRBD1 as D (6 bases). Germline V gives CDR1 SGDLS, CDR2 YYNGEE. The CDR3 extends over 13 amino acids. The CDR3 sequence: CASSVVQDSGGVF. The CDR3 DNA reads TGTGCCAGCAGCGTAGTCCAGGACAGTGGAGGGGTCTTT.

The V and J genes are TRBV27 and TRBJ1-5; D is ambiguous. Trimming stripped 1 base from V and 1 base from J, with 8 bases between. CDR1 is MNHEY and CDR2 is SMNVEV in the germline V gene (reference sequence). The CDR3 extends over 15 amino acids. CDR3 coding DNA: TGTGCCAGCAGTTTATTTTGGGGAAGCAATCAGCCCCAGCATTTT. Amino acids: CASSLFWGSNQPQHF.

This sequence joins TRBV6-2 or TRBV6-3 and TRBJ2-2; 13 nucleotides align to TRBD2. V lost 2 bases to trimming and J lost 1 base; unmatched junction nucleotides: 1. CDR1 and CDR2 from the germline V gene are MNHEY and SVGEGT. The CDR3 spans 17 residues. CDR3 in DNA: TGTGCCAGCAGTTACGGGACTAGCGGGGAGAACACCGGGGAGCTGTTTTTT. The encoded protein is CASSYGTSGENTGELFF.